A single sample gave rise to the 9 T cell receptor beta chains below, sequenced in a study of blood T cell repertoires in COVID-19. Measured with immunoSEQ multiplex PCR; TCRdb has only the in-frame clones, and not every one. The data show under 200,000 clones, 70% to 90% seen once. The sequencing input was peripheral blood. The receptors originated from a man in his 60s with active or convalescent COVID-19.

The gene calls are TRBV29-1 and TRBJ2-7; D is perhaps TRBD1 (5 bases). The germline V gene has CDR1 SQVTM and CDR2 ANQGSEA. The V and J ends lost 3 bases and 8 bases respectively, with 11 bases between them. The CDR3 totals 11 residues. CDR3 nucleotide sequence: TGCAGCGTTGACCAGGGTTCGCAGCAGTACTTC. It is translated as CSVDQGSQQYF.

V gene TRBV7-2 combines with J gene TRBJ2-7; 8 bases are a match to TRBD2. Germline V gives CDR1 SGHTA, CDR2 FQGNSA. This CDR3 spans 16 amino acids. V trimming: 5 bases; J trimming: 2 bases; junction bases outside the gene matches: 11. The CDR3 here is CASSPRTGGITYEQYF. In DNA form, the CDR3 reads TGTGCCAGCAGCCCCCGGACGGGGGGGATTACCTACGAGCAGTACTTC. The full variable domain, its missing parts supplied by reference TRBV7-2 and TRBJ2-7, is GAGVSQSPSNKVTEKGKDVELRCDPISGHTALYWYRQSLGQGLEFLIYFQGNSAPDKSGLPSDRFSAERTGGSVSTLTIQRTQQEDSAVYLCASSPRTGGITYEQYFGPGTRLTVT.

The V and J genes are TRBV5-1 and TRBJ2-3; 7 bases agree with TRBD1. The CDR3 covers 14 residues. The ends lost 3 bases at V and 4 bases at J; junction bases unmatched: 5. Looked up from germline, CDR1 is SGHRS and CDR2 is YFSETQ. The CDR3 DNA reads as TGCGCCAGCAGCTATCGACAGGGAGCAGATACGCAGTATTTT. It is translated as CASSYRQGADTQYF. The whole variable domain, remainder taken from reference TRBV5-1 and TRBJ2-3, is KAGVTQTPRYLIKTRGQQVTLSCSPISGHRSVSWYQQTPGQGLQFLFEYFSETQRNKGNFPGRFSGRQFSNSRSEMNVSTLELGDSALYLCASSYRQGADTQYFGPGTRLTVL.

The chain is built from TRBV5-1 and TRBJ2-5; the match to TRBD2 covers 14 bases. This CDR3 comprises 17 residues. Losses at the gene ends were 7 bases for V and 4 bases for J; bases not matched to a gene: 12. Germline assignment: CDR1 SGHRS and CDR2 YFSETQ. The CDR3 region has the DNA TGCGCCAGCTCCAAGACAGCCGGGACTAGCGGGGGAGAGACCCAGTACTTC. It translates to CASSKTAGTSGGETQYF.

Here the CDR3 reads CAIGSGNADTQYF. The CDR3 DNA reads as TGTGCCATCGGGTCGGGGAACGCAGATACGCAGTATTTT. This sequence joins TRBV10-3 and TRBJ2-3; TRBD2 might be the D (5 bases). Germline loops: CDR1 ENHRY, CDR2 SYGVKD. V was trimmed by 8 bases and J by 4 bases, leaving 13 bases between them. This CDR3 has 13 residues.

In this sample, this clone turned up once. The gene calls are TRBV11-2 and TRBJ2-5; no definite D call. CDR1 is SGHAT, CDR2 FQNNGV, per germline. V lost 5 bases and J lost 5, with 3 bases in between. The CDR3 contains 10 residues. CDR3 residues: CASSQETQYF. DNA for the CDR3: TGTGCCAGCAGCCAGGAGACCCAGTACTTC.

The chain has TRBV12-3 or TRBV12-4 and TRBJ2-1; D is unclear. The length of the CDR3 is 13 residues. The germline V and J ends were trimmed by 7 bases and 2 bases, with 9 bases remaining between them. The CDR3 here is CASNQATYNEQFF. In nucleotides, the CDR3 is TGTGCCAGCAATCAGGCAACCTACAATGAGCAGTTCTTC.

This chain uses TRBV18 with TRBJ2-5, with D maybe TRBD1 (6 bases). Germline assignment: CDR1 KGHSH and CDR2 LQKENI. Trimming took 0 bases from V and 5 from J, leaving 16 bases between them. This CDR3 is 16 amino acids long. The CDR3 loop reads CASSPPWDNHGETQYF. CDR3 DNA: TGTGCCAGCTCACCACCCTGGGACAACCACGGGGAGACCCAGTACTTC.

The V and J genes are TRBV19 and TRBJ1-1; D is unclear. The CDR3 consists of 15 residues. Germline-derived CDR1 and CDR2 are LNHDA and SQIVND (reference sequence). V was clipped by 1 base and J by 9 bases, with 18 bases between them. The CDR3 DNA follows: TGTGCCAGTAGTATAGGAATAATCGGGTTCCGCAAAGCTTTCTTT. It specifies CASSIGIIGFRKAFF.